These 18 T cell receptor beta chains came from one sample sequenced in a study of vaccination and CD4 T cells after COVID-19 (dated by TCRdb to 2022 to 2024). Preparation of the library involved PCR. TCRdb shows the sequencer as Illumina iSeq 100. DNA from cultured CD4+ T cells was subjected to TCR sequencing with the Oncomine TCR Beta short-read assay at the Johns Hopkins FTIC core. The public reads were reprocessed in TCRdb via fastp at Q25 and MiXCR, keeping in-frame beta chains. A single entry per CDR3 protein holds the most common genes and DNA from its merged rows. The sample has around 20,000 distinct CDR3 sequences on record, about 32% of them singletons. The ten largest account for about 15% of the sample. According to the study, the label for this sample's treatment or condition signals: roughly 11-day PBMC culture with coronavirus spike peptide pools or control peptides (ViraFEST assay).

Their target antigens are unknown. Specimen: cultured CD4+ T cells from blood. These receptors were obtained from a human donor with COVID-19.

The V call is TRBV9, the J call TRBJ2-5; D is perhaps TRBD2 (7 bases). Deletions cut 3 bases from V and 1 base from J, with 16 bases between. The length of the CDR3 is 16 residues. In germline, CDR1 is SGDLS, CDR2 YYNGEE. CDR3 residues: CASSEGIGGLQETQYF. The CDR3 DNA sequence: TGTGCCAGCAGCGAGGGGATCGGGGGGCTCCAAGAGACCCAGTACTTC.

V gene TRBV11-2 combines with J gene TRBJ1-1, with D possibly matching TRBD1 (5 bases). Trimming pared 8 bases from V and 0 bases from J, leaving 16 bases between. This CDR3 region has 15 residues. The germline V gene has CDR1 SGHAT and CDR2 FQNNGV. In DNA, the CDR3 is TGTGCCAGCGCCACGCGGAGACAGATGAACACTGAAGCTTTCTTT. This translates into CASATRRQMNTEAFF.

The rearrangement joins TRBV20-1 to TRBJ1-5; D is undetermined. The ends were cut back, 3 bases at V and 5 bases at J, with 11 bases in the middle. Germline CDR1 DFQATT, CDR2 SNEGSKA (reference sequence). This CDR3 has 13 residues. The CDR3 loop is CSASLKWDQPQHF. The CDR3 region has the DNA TGCAGTGCTAGTCTAAAGTGGGATCAGCCCCAGCATTTT.

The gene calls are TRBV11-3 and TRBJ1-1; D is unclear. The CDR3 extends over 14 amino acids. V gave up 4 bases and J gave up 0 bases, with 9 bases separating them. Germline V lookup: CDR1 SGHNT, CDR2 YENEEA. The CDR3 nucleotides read TGTGCCAGCAGCTACCAGGCGGTGAACACTGAAGCTTTCTTT. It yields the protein CASSYQAVNTEAFF.

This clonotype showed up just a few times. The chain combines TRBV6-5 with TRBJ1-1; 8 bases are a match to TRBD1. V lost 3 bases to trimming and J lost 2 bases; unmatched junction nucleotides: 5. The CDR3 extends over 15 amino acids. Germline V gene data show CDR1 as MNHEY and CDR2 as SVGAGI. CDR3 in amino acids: CASSYPGQGNTEAFF. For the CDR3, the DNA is TGTGCCAGCAGTTATCCTGGACAGGGTAACACTGAAGCTTTCTTT.

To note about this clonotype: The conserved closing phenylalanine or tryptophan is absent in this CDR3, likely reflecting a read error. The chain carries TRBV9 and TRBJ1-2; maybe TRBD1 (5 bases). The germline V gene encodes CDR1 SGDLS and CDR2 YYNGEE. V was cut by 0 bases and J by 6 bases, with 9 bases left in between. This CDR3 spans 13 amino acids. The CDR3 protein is CASSVGQGHGYTL. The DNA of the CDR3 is TGTGCCAGCAGCGTAGGGCAGGGACATGGCTACACCCTC.

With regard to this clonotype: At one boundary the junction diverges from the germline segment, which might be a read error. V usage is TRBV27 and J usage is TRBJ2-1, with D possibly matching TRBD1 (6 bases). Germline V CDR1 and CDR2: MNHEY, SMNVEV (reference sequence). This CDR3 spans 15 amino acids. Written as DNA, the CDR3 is TGTGCCAGCAGTGAAACAGGGATGGGTTACAATGGGCAGTTCTTC. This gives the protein CASSETGMGYNGQFF.

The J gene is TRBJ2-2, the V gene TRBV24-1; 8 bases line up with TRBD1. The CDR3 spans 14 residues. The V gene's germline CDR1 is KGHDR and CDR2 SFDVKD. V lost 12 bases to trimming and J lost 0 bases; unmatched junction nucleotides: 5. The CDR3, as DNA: TGTGCCGCGTCGGACAGGGCGAACACCGGGGAGCTGTTTTTT. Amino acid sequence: CAASDRANTGELFF.

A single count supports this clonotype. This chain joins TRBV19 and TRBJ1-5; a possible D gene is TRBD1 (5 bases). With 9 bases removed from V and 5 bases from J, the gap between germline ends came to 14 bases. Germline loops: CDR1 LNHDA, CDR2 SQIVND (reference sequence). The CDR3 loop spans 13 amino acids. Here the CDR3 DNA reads TGTGCCAGCAGGGACGGGGAAGATCAGCCCCAGCATTTT. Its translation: CASRDGEDQPQHF.

The CDR3 is CASSIGRTRLRDEQFF. DNA for the CDR3: TGTGCCAGTAGTATTGGTCGGACGCGGTTGAGGGATGAGCAGTTCTTC. The rearrangement uses TRBV19 and TRBJ2-1, with D possibly being TRBD2 (5 bases). Germline V gives CDR1 LNHDA, CDR2 SQIVND (reference sequence). Trimming left V 3 bases short and J 8 bases short, with 20 bases between. This CDR3 is 16 amino acids long.

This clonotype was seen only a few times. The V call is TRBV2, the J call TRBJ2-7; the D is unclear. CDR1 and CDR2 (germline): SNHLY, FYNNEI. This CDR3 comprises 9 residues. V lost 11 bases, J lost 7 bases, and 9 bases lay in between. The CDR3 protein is CAAGTEQYF. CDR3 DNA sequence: TGTGCCGCCGGTACGGAGCAGTACTTC.

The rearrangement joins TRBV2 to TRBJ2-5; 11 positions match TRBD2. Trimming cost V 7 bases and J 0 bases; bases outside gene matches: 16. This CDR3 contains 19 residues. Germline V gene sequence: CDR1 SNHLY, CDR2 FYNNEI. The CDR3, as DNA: TGTGCCAGCAACCAAGGTCGGGCTAGCGGGGGGAGGTACCAAGAGACCCAGTACTTC. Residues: CASNQGRASGGRYQETQYF.

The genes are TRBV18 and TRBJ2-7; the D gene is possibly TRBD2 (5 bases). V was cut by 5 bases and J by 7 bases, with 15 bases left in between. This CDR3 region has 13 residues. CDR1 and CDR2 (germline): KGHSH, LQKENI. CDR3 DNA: TGTGCCAGCTCAAATAGCGACACCCGGGAGCAGTACTTC. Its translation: CASSNSDTREQYF. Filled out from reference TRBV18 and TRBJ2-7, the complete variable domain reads NAGVMQNPRHLVRRRGQEARLRCSPMKGHSHVYWYRQLPEEGLKFMVYLQKENIIDESGMPKERFSAEFPKEGPSILRIQQVVRGDSAAYFCASSNSDTREQYFGPGTRLTVT.

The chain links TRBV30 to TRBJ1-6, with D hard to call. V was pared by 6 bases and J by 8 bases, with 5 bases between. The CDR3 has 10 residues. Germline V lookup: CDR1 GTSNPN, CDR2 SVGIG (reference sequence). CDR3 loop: CACGYSPLHF. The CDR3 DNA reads TGTGCCTGCGGCTATTCACCCCTCCACTTT.

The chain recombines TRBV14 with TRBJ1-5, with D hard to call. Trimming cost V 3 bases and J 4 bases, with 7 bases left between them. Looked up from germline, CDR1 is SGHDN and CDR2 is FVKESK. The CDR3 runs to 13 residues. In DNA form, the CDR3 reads TGTGCCAGCAGCCAGGATAGGAATCAGCCCCAGCATTTT. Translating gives CASSQDRNQPQHF.

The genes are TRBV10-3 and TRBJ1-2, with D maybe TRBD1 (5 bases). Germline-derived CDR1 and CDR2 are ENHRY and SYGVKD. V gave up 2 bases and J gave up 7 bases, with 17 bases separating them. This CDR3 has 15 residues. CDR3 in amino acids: CAISEVGRWSSGYTF. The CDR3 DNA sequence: TGTGCCATCAGTGAGGTGGGGCGGTGGTCTTCTGGCTACACCTTC.

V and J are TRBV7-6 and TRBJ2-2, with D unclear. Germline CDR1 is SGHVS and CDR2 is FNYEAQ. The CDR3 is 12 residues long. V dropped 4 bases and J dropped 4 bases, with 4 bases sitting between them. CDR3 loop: CASSYATGELFF. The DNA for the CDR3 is TGTGCCAGCAGCTACGCCACCGGGGAGCTGTTTTTT. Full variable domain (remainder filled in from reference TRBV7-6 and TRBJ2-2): GAGVSQSPRYKVTKRGQDVALRCDPISGHVSLYWYRQALGQGPEFLTYFNYEAQQDKSGLPNDRFSAERPEGSISTLTIQRTEQRDSAMYRCASSYATGELFFGEGSRLTVL.

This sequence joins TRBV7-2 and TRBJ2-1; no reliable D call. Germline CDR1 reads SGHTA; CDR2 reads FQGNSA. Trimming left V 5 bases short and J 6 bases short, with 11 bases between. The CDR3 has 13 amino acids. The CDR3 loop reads CASSGRRANEQFF. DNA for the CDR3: TGTGCCAGCAGCGGCAGGCGTGCCAATGAGCAGTTCTTC.